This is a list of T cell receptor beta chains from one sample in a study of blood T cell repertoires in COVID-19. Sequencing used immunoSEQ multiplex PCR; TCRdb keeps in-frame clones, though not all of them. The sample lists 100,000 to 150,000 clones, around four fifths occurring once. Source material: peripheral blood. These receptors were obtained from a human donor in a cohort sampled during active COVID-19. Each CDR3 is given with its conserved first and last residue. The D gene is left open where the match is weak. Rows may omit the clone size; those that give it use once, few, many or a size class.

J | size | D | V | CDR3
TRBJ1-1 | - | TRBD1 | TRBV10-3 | CAIREGANTEAFF
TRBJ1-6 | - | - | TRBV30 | CAWSQGNNSPLHF
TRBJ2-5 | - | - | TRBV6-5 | CASSFRDGTQETQYF
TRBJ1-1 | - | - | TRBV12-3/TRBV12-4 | CASSLSNTEAFF
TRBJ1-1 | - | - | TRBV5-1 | CASSLNGPPEAFF
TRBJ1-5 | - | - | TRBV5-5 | CASSFSGDSNQPQHF
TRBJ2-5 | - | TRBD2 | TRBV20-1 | CSASTTGGPFETQYF
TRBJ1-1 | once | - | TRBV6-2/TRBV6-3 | CASTYSRDTMNTEAFF
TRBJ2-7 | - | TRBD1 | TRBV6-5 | CASSYGRNRGYEQYF
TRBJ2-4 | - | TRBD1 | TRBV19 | CASTSTRQGGNPNKLAKNIQYF
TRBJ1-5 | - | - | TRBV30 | CAWTQGPHQPQHF
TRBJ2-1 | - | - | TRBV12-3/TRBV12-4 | CASTYRVINEQFF
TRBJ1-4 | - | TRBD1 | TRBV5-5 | CASSLGSGGGEKLFF
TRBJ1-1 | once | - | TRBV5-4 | CASSLRQGSEAFF
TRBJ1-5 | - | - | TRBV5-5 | CASSPAEGNQPQHF
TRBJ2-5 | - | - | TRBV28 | CASSLWGVSETQYF
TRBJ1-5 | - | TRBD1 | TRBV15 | CATSTRQGDQPQHF
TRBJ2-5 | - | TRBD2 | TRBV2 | CASRTGTSGGHGGETQYF
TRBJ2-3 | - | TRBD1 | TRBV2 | CASRQQGASSTDTQYF
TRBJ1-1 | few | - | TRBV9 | CASSVSGGDTEAFF
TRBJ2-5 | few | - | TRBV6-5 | CASSYGGGETQYF
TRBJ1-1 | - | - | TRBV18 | CASSDRMLNTEAFF
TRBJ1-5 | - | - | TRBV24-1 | CATSMAGTGNQPQHF
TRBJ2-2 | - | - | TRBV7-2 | CASSIPPAGELFF
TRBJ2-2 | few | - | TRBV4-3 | CASSQGGLLTGELFF
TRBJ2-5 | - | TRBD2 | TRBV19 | CASSIGTSGQETQYF
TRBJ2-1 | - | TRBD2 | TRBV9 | CASSVVPSGGYNEQFF
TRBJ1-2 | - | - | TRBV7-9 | CASSNANYGYTF
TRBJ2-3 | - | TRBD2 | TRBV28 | CASNPGAGGRDTQYF
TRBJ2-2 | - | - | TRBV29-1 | CSVLEGTGELFF
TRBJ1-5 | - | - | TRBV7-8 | CASSLTRLANQPQHF
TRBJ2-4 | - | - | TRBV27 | CASSLSGVGGIQYF
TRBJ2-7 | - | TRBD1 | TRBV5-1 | CASSLRDSLYEQYF
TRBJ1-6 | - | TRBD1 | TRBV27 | CASSLFIGTGNSPLHF
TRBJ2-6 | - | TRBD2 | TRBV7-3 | CASSFRGLAGSSGANVLTF
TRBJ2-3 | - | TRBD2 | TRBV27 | CASSQFGTSGTDTQYF
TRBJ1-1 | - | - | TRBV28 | CASSPYSSSTEAFF
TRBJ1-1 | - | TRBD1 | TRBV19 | CASSTDRLNTEAFF
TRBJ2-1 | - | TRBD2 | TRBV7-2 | CASSPSRTSDEQFF
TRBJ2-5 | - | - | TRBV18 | CASSPLQKETQYF
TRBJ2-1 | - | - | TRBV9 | CASRDLTESDYNEQFF
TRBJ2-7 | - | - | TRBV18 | CASSPQEFSYEQYF
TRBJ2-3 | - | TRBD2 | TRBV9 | CASSSQTSGISTDTQYF
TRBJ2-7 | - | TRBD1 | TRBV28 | CASSHRGMGQYF
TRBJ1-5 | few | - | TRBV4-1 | CASSQRTTYSNQPQHF
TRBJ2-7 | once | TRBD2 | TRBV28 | CASRGSTSGRNHEQYF
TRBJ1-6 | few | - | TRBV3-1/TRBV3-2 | CASSRYTEYNSPLHF
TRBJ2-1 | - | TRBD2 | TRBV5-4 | CASSLGAGESYNEQFF
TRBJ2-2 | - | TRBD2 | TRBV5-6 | CASSLVSGGAGELFF
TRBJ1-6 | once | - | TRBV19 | CASRAHRDPDSPLHF
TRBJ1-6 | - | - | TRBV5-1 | CASSLGTAGSYNSPLHF
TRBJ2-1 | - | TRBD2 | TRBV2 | CASRRTSGGYNEQFF
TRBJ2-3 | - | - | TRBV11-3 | CASSGTRDTQYF
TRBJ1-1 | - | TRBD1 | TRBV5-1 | CASSSGTGNTEAFF